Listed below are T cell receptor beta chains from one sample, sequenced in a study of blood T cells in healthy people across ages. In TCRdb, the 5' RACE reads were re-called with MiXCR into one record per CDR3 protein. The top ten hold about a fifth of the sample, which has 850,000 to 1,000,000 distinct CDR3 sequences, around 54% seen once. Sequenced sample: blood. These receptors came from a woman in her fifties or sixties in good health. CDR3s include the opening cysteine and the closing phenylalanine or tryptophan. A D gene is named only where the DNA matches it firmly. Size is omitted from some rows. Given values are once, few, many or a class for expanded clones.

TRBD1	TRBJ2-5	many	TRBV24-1	CATRDRGETQYF	TGTGCCACCAGGGACAGGGGAGAGACCCAGTACTTC
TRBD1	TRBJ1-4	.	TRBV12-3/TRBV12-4	CASSGQGSNEKLFF	TGTGCCAGCAGTGGACAGGGTTCTAATGAAAAACTGTTTTTT
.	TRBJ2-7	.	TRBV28	CACSFAGHFSYEQYF	TGTGCCTGCAGTTTCGCGGGACACTTTTCGTACGAGCAGTACTTC
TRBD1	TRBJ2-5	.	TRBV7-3	CASSLLGWAGQGIQETQYF	TGTGCCAGCAGCTTACTGGGTTGGGCCGGACAGGGTATCCAAGAGACCCAGTACTTC
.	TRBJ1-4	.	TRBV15	CATSRPTRVSDEKLFF	TGTGCCACCAGCAGACCTACCAGGGTTAGCGATGAAAAACTGTTTTTT
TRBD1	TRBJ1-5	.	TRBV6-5	CASRADRGRNQPQHF	TGTGCCAGCAGAGCCGACAGGGGGCGCAATCAGCCCCAGCATTTT
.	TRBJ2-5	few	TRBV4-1	CASSHPRDNQETQYF	TGCGCCAGCAGCCACCCCCGGGACAACCAAGAGACCCAGTACTTC
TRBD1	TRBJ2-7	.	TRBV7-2	CVSSRGQGIFYEQYF	TGTGTCAGCAGCCGGGGACAGGGGATCTTCTACGAGCAGTACTTC
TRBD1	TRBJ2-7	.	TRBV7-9	CASSFRTGGHEQYF	TGTGCCAGCAGCTTTCGGACAGGGGGCCACGAGCAGTACTTC
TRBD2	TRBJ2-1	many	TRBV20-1	CSARARLAGASSYNEQFF	TGCAGTGCTAGAGCACGGCTAGCGGGAGCTTCGTCCTACAATGAGCAGTTCTTC
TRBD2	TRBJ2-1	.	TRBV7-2	CASSVAGTSGYNEQFF	TGTGCCAGCAGCGTCGCCGGGACTAGCGGATACAATGAGCAGTTCTTC
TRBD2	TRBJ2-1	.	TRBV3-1	CASRASGNPYEQFF	TGTGCCAGCAGGGCTAGCGGGAACCCCTACGAGCAGTTCTTC
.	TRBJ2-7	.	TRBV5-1	CASSLPATSGRGSEQYF	TGCGCCAGCAGCTTACCCGCGACTAGTGGGAGAGGGAGCGAGCAGTACTTC
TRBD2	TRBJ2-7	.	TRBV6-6	CASSYKGLAGQVYEQYF	TGTGCCAGCAGTTACAAGGGACTAGCGGGTCAGGTGTACGAGCAGTACTTC
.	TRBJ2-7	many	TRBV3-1	CASSQNRGGYEQYF	TGTGCCAGCAGCCAAAACAGAGGGGGCTACGAGCAGTACTTC
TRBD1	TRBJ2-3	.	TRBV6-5	CASSYQGVAADTQYF	TGTGCCAGCAGTTACCAGGGGGTTGCCGCAGATACGCAGTATTTT
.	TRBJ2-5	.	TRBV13	CASTSRRGQETQYF	TGTGCCAGTACAAGCAGGAGAGGGCAAGAGACCCAGTACTTC
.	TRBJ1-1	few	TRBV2	CASSENRMNTEAFF	TGTGCCAGCAGTGAGAACAGAATGAACACTGAAGCTTTCTTT
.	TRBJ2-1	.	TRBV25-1	CASSHDEQFF	TGTGCCAGCAGTCACGATGAGCAGTTCTTC
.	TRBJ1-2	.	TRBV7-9	CASSVETKKGYTF	TGTGCCAGCAGCGTAGAAACCAAGAAGGGCTACACCTTC
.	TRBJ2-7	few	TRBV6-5	CASRPPVGNEQYF	TGTGCCAGCAGACCCCCAGTTGGGAACGAGCAGTACTTC
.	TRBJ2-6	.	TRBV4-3	CASSLYSGNPGANVLTF	TGCGCCAGCAGCCTTTATTCCGGGAACCCTGGGGCCAACGTCCTGACTTTC
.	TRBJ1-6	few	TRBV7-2	CASSFRVDPLHF	TGTGCCAGCAGCTTTCGTGTGGACCCCCTCCACTTT
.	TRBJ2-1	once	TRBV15	CATSRQNSGPNNEQFF	TGTGCCACCAGCAGGCAGAACTCGGGCCCTAATAATGAGCAGTTCTTC
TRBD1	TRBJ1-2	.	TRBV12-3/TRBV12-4	CASRTGQGSYGYTF	TGTGCCAGCAGGACGGGACAGGGCAGCTATGGCTACACCTTC
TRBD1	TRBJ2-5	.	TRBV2	CARGQGRETQYF	TGTGCCAGGGGACAGGGACGGGAGACCCAGTACTTC
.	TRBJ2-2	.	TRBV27	CASRVAGAGELFF	TGTGCCAGTCGAGTGGCCGGGGCCGGGGAGCTGTTTTTT
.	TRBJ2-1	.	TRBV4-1	CASSQVAAEDYNEQFF	TGCGCCAGCAGCCAAGTTGCGGCGGAGGACTACAATGAGCAGTTCTTC
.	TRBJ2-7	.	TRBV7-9	CASSWTVAHYEQYF	TGTGCCAGCAGCTGGACAGTGGCCCACTACGAGCAGTACTTC
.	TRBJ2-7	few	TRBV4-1	CASSQDGPGTYSYEQYF	TGCGCCAGCAGCCAAGATGGGCCCGGGACATACTCCTACGAGCAGTACTTC
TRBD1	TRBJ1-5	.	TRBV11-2	CASSLDGTGLNQPQHF	TGTGCCAGCAGCTTAGATGGGACAGGGTTGAATCAGCCCCAGCATTTT
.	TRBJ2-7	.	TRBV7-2	CASSLGTQGSTDEQYF	TGTGCCAGCAGCTTAGGGACGCAGGGGTCCACCGACGAGCAGTACTTC
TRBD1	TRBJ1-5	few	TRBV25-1	CASQDRGSQPQHF	TGTGCCAGCCAGGACAGGGGGAGTCAGCCCCAGCATTTT
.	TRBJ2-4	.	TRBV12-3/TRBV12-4	CASRPQVAKNIQYF	TGTGCCAGCAGACCTCAGGTAGCCAAAAACATTCAGTACTTC
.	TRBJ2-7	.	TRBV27	CASSLLRGAGSSYEQYF	TGTGCCAGCAGTTTATTACGTGGGGCGGGAAGCTCCTACGAGCAGTACTTC
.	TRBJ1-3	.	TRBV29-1	CGVDSGLDTIYF	TGCGGCGTTGATTCCGGGTTAGACACCATATATTTT
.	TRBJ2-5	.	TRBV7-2	CASSPHGGQETQYF	TGTGCCAGCAGCCCCCATGGGGGGCAAGAGACCCAGTACTTC
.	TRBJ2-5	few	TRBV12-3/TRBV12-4	CASSYVGGETQYF	TGTGCCAGCAGTTATGTAGGGGGAGAGACCCAGTACTTC
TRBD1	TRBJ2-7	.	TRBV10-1	CASSEGTGYEQYF	TGTGCCAGCAGCGAAGGGACAGGCTACGAGCAGTACTTC
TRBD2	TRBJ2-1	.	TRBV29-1	CSPLLIGLAGVPYNEQFF	TGCAGCCCCCTCCTAATTGGACTAGCGGGAGTTCCCTACAATGAGCAGTTCTTC
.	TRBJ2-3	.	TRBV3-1	CASSQDSVVGVADTQYF	TGTGCCAGCAGCCAAGATTCCGTGGTGGGAGTTGCAGATACGCAGTATTTT